The 27 T cell receptor beta chains in this list originate from one sample, sequenced in a study of T cells in Graves' hyperthyroidism and ophthalmopathy. Amplification targeted TCR beta CDR3 regions from RNA transcripts. During a first-round RT-PCR of the TCR CDR3, the HTBI primer set was used. Via MiXCR, TCRdb re-called the multiplex PCR reads, giving one row per CDR3 protein. Counted here are around 700,000 distinct CDR3 sequences, approximately 18% occurring once; the ten biggest clones make up 15% to 20%. Sequencing input: blood. The origin of the receptors is a woman aged 50 to 60 with Graves' hyperthyroidism that later progressed to Graves' ophthalmopathy.

V and J are TRBV27 and TRBJ2-7; no clear D. V lost 2 bases to trimming and J lost 0 bases, with 5 bases between them. The CDR3 length is 13 residues. The V gene's germline CDR1 is MNHEY and CDR2 SMNVEV (reference sequence). The CDR3 protein is CASSLLNSYEQYF. The CDR3 DNA follows: TGTGCCAGCAGTTTACTGAACTCCTACGAGCAGTACTTC.

This clonotype showed up many times. The chain is built from TRBV20-1 and TRBJ1-1; D is perhaps TRBD1 (5 bases). Between the trimmed V and J ends, which lost 3 bases and 6 bases, there was a span of 14 bases. CDR3 length: 13 amino acids. Germline-derived CDR1 and CDR2 are DFQATT and SNEGSKA (reference sequence). CDR3 residues: CSARRGEVAEAFF. The CDR3 DNA is TGCAGTGCTAGGCGGGGGGAGGTCGCTGAAGCTTTCTTT.

The rearrangement joins TRBV7-2 to TRBJ2-7; 14 bases fit TRBD2. Germline CDR1 and CDR2: SGHTA and FQGNSA. V gave up 5 bases and J gave up 5 bases; unmatched junction bases: 5. This CDR3 spans 15 amino acids. As DNA, the CDR3 is TGTGCCAGCAGCCTGGGACTAGCGGGGGTCAACGAGCAGTACTTC. It is translated as CASSLGLAGVNEQYF.

Ten or more counts support this clonotype. The V call is TRBV5-1, the J call TRBJ1-6; D not certain. Between the trimmed V and J ends, which lost 1 base and 9 bases, there was a span of 11 bases. The CDR3 consists of 14 residues. CDR1 is SGHRS, CDR2 YFSETQ, per germline. In nucleotides, the CDR3 is TGCGCCAGCAGCTTGTGGCAGGAGAGTTCACCCCTCCACTTT. It yields the protein CASSLWQESSPLHF. Full variable domain (missing parts from reference TRBV5-1 and TRBJ1-6): KAGVTQTPRYLIKTRGQQVTLSCSPISGHRSVSWYQQTPGQGLQFLFEYFSETQRNKGNFPGRFSGRQFSNSRSEMNVSTLELGDSALYLCASSLWQESSPLHFGNGTRLTVT.

This clonotype was counted between two and nine times. J is TRBJ2-6 and V is TRBV6-1, with TRBD2 matching 10 bases. Germline V gene sequence: CDR1 MNHNS, CDR2 SASEGT. V dropped 8 bases and J dropped 1; count of bases not matched to a gene: 8. CDR3 length: 17 amino acids. The CDR3 loop reads CASGLTSGFSGANVLTF. The DNA for the CDR3 is TGTGCCAGCGGATTGACTAGCGGGTTTTCTGGGGCCAACGTCCTGACTTTC.

In this sample, this clonotype turned up a few times. This chain uses TRBV19 with TRBJ1-2; TRBD1 is a possible D gene (5 bases). The CDR3 has 15 residues. CDR1 and CDR2 (germline): LNHDA, SQIVND (reference sequence). V shed 6 bases and J shed 8 bases, with 22 bases lying between them. The DNA for the CDR3 is TGTGCCAGTAGGCTCGGACGTGGGGCCTTTAACGGCTACACCTTC. Amino acids: CASRLGRGAFNGYTF.

This chain uses TRBV7-2 with TRBJ2-1; D not resolved. The CDR3 totals 13 residues. The V and J ends lost 10 bases and 2 bases respectively, with 12 bases between them. Germline CDR1 SGHTA, CDR2 FQGNSA. For the CDR3, the DNA is TGTGCCACCCGGACGGTCACCTACAATGAGCAGTTCTTC. The encoded protein is CATRTVTYNEQFF.

CDR3: CASSPDSVGTQYF. The CDR3 DNA reads as TGTGCCAGCTCACCGGACTCAGTCGGGACCCAGTACTTC. J is TRBJ2-5 and V is TRBV18, with D perhaps TRBD2 (5 bases). This CDR3 spans 13 amino acids. Germline CDR1 and CDR2: KGHSH and LQKENI. The V end lost 3 bases, the J end lost 7 bases, and 12 bases lay between the germline ends.

As concerns this clonotype: At one end, the junction sequence differs from germline, possibly due to a read error. This chain links TRBV5-1 with TRBJ2-7; no firm D call. The CDR3 totals 12 residues. CDR1 is SGHRS, CDR2 YFSETQ, per germline. The CDR3 loop reads CAGSPDGYEQYF. The CDR3 DNA reads TGCGCCGGCAGCCCGGACGGCTACGAGCAGTACTTC. The whole variable domain, remainder taken from reference TRBV5-1 and TRBJ2-7, is KAGVTQTPRYLIKTRGQQVTLSCSPISGHRSVSWYQQTPGQGLQFLFEYFSETQRNKGNFPGRFSGRQFSNSRSEMNVSTLELGDSALYLCAGSPDGYEQYFGPGTRLTVT.

The chain is built from TRBV5-1 and TRBJ1-4, with D perhaps TRBD1 (6 bases). The CDR3 length is 14 residues. CDR1 is SGHRS and CDR2 is YFSETQ in the germline V gene. Trimming pared 0 bases from V and 4 bases from J, leaving 7 bases between. The chain's CDR3 is CASSLEQGNEKLFF. The DNA of the CDR3 is TGCGCCAGCAGCTTGGAACAGGGTAATGAAAAACTGTTTTTT.

Many counts were recorded for this clonotype. V and J are TRBV3-1 and TRBJ2-1; 9 positions match TRBD2. CDR1 and CDR2 (germline): LGHDT, YNNKEL (reference sequence). The CDR3 has 15 residues. The J segment lost 8 bases and the V segment lost 4 bases, leaving 9 bases of the junction unmatched. The CDR3 region is CASSRMAGGPHEQFF. The CDR3 DNA is TGTGCCAGCAGCCGCATGGCGGGGGGGCCGCATGAGCAGTTCTTC.

This clonotype was seen many times. The rearrangement links TRBV12-3 or TRBV12-4 to TRBJ2-7; no clear D gene. V lost 1 base to trimming and J lost 7 bases, with 11 bases between them. The CDR3 runs to 13 residues. The CDR3 region is CASSLGARGEQYF. In DNA, the CDR3 is TGTGCCAGCAGTTTAGGGGCCCGTGGAGAGCAGTACTTC.

Ten or more counts support this clonotype. This chain connects TRBV27 to TRBJ1-5; D is uncertain. V lost 0 bases and J lost 0, with 6 bases in between. Germline loops: CDR1 MNHEY, CDR2 SMNVEV (reference sequence). The CDR3 sequence is 15 residues long. The CDR3 spells CASSLSRYSNQPQHF. In DNA form, the CDR3 reads TGTGCCAGCAGTTTATCCAGATATAGCAATCAGCCCCAGCATTTT.

This chain joins TRBV5-4 and TRBJ2-2; D gene uncertain. This CDR3 has 18 amino acids. Germline CDR1 reads SGHNT; CDR2 reads YYREEE (reference sequence). The V gene lost 4 bases and the J gene lost 0 bases, with 19 bases spanning the gap. Here the CDR3 reads CASSTKVGKNPNTGELFF. The DNA for the CDR3 is TGTGCCAGCAGCACAAAGGTGGGGAAAAACCCGAACACCGGGGAGCTGTTTTTT.

This chain links TRBV6-2 or TRBV6-3 with TRBJ2-7; TRBD1 aligns across 9 bases. Germline assignment: CDR1 MNHEY and CDR2 SVGEGT. The V segment lost 0 bases and the J segment 4 bases; nucleotides outside the gene matches: 7. There are 16 residues in the CDR3. Written as DNA, the CDR3 is TGTGCCAGCAGTTACTCGAGTGGGACAGGGATATACGAGCAGTACTTC. Its protein is CASSYSSGTGIYEQYF.

Only a few counts were recorded for this clonotype. The CDR3 spells CATSRDRAGPISTDTQYF. The CDR3 DNA follows: TGTGCCACCAGCAGAGATCGGGCGGGCCCGATTAGCACAGATACGCAGTATTTT. The chain employs TRBV15 and TRBJ2-3, with a weak D call TRBD2 (5 bases). V lost 0 bases to trimming and J lost 0 bases, with 16 bases between them. This CDR3 comprises 18 residues. The germline V gene encodes CDR1 LNHNV and CDR2 YYDKDF (reference sequence).

This clonotype was found a few times. The V gene is TRBV10-3, the J gene TRBJ1-5, with 9 bases that match TRBD1. Per the germline V gene, CDR1 is ENHRY and CDR2 is SYGVKD. The V and J ends lost 4 bases and 6 bases, in that order; junction bases with no gene match: 7. The CDR3 has 15 amino acids. CDR3 sequence reads: CAISATQGAGQPQHF. DNA of the CDR3: TGTGCCATCAGTGCGACACAGGGGGCGGGTCAGCCCCAGCATTTT.

This clonotype was seen repeatedly, ten times or more. This CDR3 reads CAWSTEGDTEAFF. For the CDR3, the DNA is TGTGCCTGGAGTACGGAGGGAGACACTGAAGCTTTCTTT. The rearrangement joins TRBV30 to TRBJ1-1; D ambiguous. Germline CDR1 and CDR2: GTSNPN and SVGIG (reference sequence). The CDR3 totals 13 residues. Trimming took 2 bases from V and 3 from J, leaving 10 bases between them.

This clonotype was seen a handful of times. The genes are TRBV19 and TRBJ1-1, with unresolved D. CDR1 is LNHDA, CDR2 SQIVND, per germline (reference sequence). The ends were cut back, 5 bases at V and 1 base at J, with 17 bases in the middle. This CDR3 has 16 residues. The CDR3 DNA reads as TGTGCCAGTAGTCCCGCCTTGAACCCAGGGAACACTGAAGCTTTCTTT. Encoded protein: CASSPALNPGNTEAFF.

The genes are TRBV11-2 and TRBJ2-5, with D perhaps matching TRBD2 (5 bases). The CDR3 consists of 15 residues. CDR1 is SGHAT, CDR2 FQNNGV, per germline. V was trimmed by 6 bases and J by 0 bases, leaving 14 bases between them. CDR3 protein: CASRAAGRYQETQYF. Written as DNA, the CDR3 is TGTGCCAGCAGAGCCGCGGGCCGGTACCAAGAGACCCAGTACTTC.

The rearrangement joins TRBV5-6 to TRBJ1-4; D uncertain. CDR3 length equals 15 residues. Germline CDR1 is SGHDT and CDR2 is YYEEEE. Deletions cut 1 base from V and 4 bases from J, with 11 bases between. The CDR3 reads CASSLSGARNEKLFF. The CDR3 coding sequence is TGTGCCAGCAGCTTGTCAGGAGCCCGTAATGAAAAACTGTTTTTT.

The sample holds many counts of this clonotype. This chain links TRBV20-1 with TRBJ1-1, with D unclear. From germline, CDR1 is DFQATT and CDR2 SNEGSKA (reference sequence). Trimming cost V 7 bases and J 8 bases, with 14 bases left between them. This CDR3 is 11 amino acids long. The CDR3 DNA reads TGCAGTGTCCTAAAGTGGGCAGAAGCTTTCTTT. Protein sequence: CSVLKWAEAFF.

This chain links TRBV18 with TRBJ1-1; no clear D gene. The germline V gene encodes CDR1 KGHSH and CDR2 LQKENI. V shed 5 bases and J shed 4 bases, with 23 bases lying between them. CDR3 length: 17 amino acids. CDR3 bases: TGTGCCAGCTCAACTACAGATTTCGGAACTATGGGCACTGAAGCTTTCTTT. The encoded protein is CASSTTDFGTMGTEAFF.

This clonotype was counted many times. The V gene is TRBV27, the J gene TRBJ2-7, with a tentative D call TRBD2 (6 bases). V shed 8 bases and J shed 3 bases, with 11 bases lying between them. Germline lookup yields CDR1 MNHEY and CDR2 SMNVEV (reference sequence). There are 12 residues in the CDR3. The CDR3 coding sequence is TGTGCCAGCCGCAACGGGGGCTACGAGCAGTACTTC. The encoded protein is CASRNGGYEQYF.

A single count supports this clonotype. The V gene is TRBV19, the J gene TRBJ1-5; TRBD1 matches 7 bases. CDR1 is LNHDA and CDR2 is SQIVND in the germline V gene (reference sequence). CDR3 size: 14 residues. With V trimmed by 7 bases and J by 4 bases, 7 bases remained unmatched. CDR3: CASNRQGENQPQHF. The DNA of the CDR3 is TGTGCCAGTAATCGGCAGGGGGAGAATCAGCCCCAGCATTTT.

For the CDR3, the DNA is TGTGCCTGGAGTGTAAACAGGGCAAGTGAGCAGTTCTTC. Translation: CAWSVNRASEQFF. The gene calls are TRBV30 and TRBJ2-1; the D gene is possibly TRBD1 (6 bases). Trimming stripped 0 bases from V and 9 bases from J, with 12 bases between. Germline CDR1 reads GTSNPN; CDR2 reads SVGIG (reference sequence). The CDR3 is made up of 13 amino acids.

This clonotype came up many times. The genes are TRBV2 and TRBJ2-3, with no clear D. The germline V and J ends were trimmed by 5 bases and 2 bases, with 23 bases remaining between them. Germline CDR1 reads SNHLY; CDR2 reads FYNNEI. The CDR3 has 18 amino acids. The CDR3 protein is CASSHPSGVTQLTDTQYF. The CDR3 region has the DNA TGTGCCAGCAGTCATCCATCTGGGGTAACTCAACTCACAGATACGCAGTATTTT. Full variable domain (rest looked up from reference TRBV2 and TRBJ2-3): EPEVTQTPSHQVTQMGQEVILRCVPISNHLYFYWYRQILGQKVEFLVSFYNNEISEKSEIFDDQFSVERPDGSNFTLKIRSTKLEDSAMYFCASSHPSGVTQLTDTQYFGPGTRLTVL.